Following are 17 T cell receptor beta chains from one sample sequenced in a study of naive and memory T cell subsets. The beta constant-region primer was an equimolar mix of two oligonucleotides covering TRBC1 and TRBC2. TCRdb called the UMI-ligation and nested PCR reads again in MiXCR, with one record for every CDR3 protein. The top ten clones hold 1.6% of a sample with 100,000 or so distinct CDR3 sequences, 6% to 7.5% of them seen once. Sample: central memory CD4+ T cells from blood. These receptors all come from a human donor in good health.

This clonotype was seen at least ten times. The genes are TRBV19 and TRBJ2-1; 9 nucleotides match TRBD2. The germline CDR1 and CDR2 sequences are LNHDA and SQIVND (reference sequence). V gave up 7 bases and J gave up 0 bases; unmatched junction bases: 1. The CDR3 contains 14 residues. CDR3 sequence: CASKGLASYNEQFF. The DNA for the CDR3 is TGTGCCAGTAAGGGACTAGCCTCCTACAATGAGCAGTTCTTC.

A remark on this clonotype: This may be a read error, as it is one base from a much larger clone. This chain connects TRBV5-5 to TRBJ1-1; D uncertain. This CDR3 has 13 amino acids. Looked up from germline, CDR1 is SGHKS and CDR2 is YYEKEE (reference sequence). Trimming removed 3 bases from V and 9 bases from J, with 15 bases in between. In DNA form, the CDR3 reads TGTGCCAGCAGCTGGGATCGGTGGGCTAAAGCTTTCTTT. This codes for CASSWDRWAKAFF. Based on the CDR3 plus reference TRBV5-5 and TRBJ1-1, the full variable domain is DAGVTQSPTHLIKTRGQQVTLRCSPISGHKSVSWYQQVLGQGPQFIFQYYEKEERGRGNFPDRFSARQFPNYSSELNVNALLLGDSALYLCASSWDRWAKAFFGQGTRLTVV.

This chain links TRBV5-1 with TRBJ2-3; possibly TRBD2 for D (5 bases). The CDR3 runs to 16 residues. Germline V CDR1 and CDR2: SGHRS, YFSETQ. The germline V and J ends were trimmed by 0 bases and 2 bases, with 13 bases remaining between them. The CDR3 loop is CASSLAVRGTTDTQYF. In DNA, the CDR3 is TGCGCCAGCAGCTTGGCCGTCCGGGGAACCACAGATACGCAGTATTTT. Combining the CDR3 with reference TRBV5-1 and TRBJ2-3 gives the whole variable domain KAGVTQTPRYLIKTRGQQVTLSCSPISGHRSVSWYQQTPGQGLQFLFEYFSETQRNKGNFPGRFSGRQFSNSRSEMNVSTLELGDSALYLCASSLAVRGTTDTQYFGPGTRLTVL.

For this clonotype: A much larger clone is a single base away; this may be a read error. The chain joins TRBV29-1 to TRBJ1-1; D might be TRBD1 (5 bases). Between the trimmed V and J ends, which lost 2 bases and 1 base, there was a span of 8 bases. CDR1 SQVTM and CDR2 ANQGSEA come from the germline V gene. The length of the CDR3 is 13 residues. CDR3 amino acids: CSVEIGANTEAFF. As DNA, the CDR3 is TGCAGCGTTGAAATAGGGGCGAACACTGAAGCTTTCTTT.

There are many counts of this clonotype. V gene TRBV12-3 or TRBV12-4 combines with J gene TRBJ2-7; no clear D gene. The V end was cut by 5 bases, the J end by 4 bases, with 9 bases between. CDR3 length: 12 residues. CDR3: CASSRFTYEQYF. The CDR3 coding sequence is TGTGCCAGCAGTCGGTTTACTTACGAGCAGTACTTC.

This clonotype has at least ten counts. The V gene is TRBV7-2, the J gene TRBJ2-1, with D perhaps matching TRBD2 (5 bases). Germline-derived CDR1 and CDR2 are SGHTA and FQGNSA. The CDR3 loop spans 16 amino acids. Trimming stripped 5 bases from V and 4 bases from J, with 18 bases between. CDR3 sequence: CASSPRGRPPYNEQFF. The DNA of the CDR3 is TGTGCCAGCAGCCCAAGAGGGCGCCCCCCTTACAATGAGCAGTTCTTC.

This clonotype was detected many times. The chain links TRBV5-5 to TRBJ2-5; the D is unclear. This CDR3 region has 13 residues. V dropped 0 bases and J dropped 1 base, with 4 bases sitting between them. CDR1 SGHKS and CDR2 YYEKEE come from the germline V gene (reference sequence). The CDR3 bases are TGTGCCAGCAGCTTGGGCTTCCAAGAGACCCAGTACTTC. It codes for CASSLGFQETQYF.

The genes are TRBV4-3 and TRBJ2-7, with D tentatively TRBD2 (5 bases). Germline V gene lookup returns CDR1 LGHNA and CDR2 YSLEER. The CDR3 runs to 13 residues. The V and J ends lost 0 bases and 6 bases respectively, with 9 bases between them. In DNA form, the CDR3 reads TGCGCCAGCAGCCAAGATGTGCGGGCCGAGCAGTACTTC. Amino acid sequence: CASSQDVRAEQYF.

This clonotype has a count of ten or more. The chain links TRBV7-3 to TRBJ1-6; D call uncertain. CDR1 is SGHTA and CDR2 is FQGTGA in the germline V gene. Trimming stripped 1 base from V and 6 bases from J, with 4 bases between. CDR3 length: 13 residues. DNA of the CDR3: TGTGCCAGCAGCTTAAACCTTAATTCACCCCTCCACTTT. This sequence encodes CASSLNLNSPLHF.

At least ten counts were recorded for this clonotype. CDR3 in amino acids: CASTLRRDTEAFF. CDR3 in DNA: TGTGCCAGCACCTTACGGAGAGACACTGAAGCTTTCTTT. This chain uses TRBV6-6 with TRBJ1-1; D is uncertain. Germline loops: CDR1 MNHNY, CDR2 SVGAGI (reference sequence). CDR3 size: 13 residues. Trimming removed 7 bases at V and 3 bases at J, with 12 bases between.

The table lists this clonotype with many counts. This chain links TRBV29-1 with TRBJ1-2; D call uncertain. The V gene lost 2 bases and the J gene lost 8 bases, with 18 bases spanning the gap. CDR3 length: 14 amino acids. Germline V gene sequence: CDR1 SQVTM, CDR2 ANQGSEA. The CDR3 nucleotides are TGCAGCGTTGAATCGGCAGGAAACTATGGAGGCTACACCTTC. It yields the protein CSVESAGNYGGYTF.

This rearrangement joins TRBV3-1 to TRBJ1-2, with 8 positions matching TRBD1. CDR3 length equals 14 residues. With 1 base clipped from V and 8 bases from J, the junction kept 6 bases outside the gene matches. Germline CDR1 LGHDT, CDR2 YNNKEL (reference sequence). CDR3 residues: CASSQAIRQGGYTF. The CDR3 DNA follows: TGTGCCAGCAGCCAAGCCATAAGACAGGGGGGCTACACCTTC.

The rearrangement joins TRBV4-2 to TRBJ2-7, with 7 bases lining up with TRBD2. Germline CDR1 is LGHNA and CDR2 is YNFKEQ. CDR3 length: 14 amino acids. V lost 3 bases to trimming and J lost 7 bases; unmatched junction nucleotides: 9. CDR3 residues: CASSQGGGVGEQYF. The CDR3 bases are TGTGCCAGCAGCCAGGGGGGGGGAGTGGGTGAGCAGTACTTC.

This clonotype was recorded a few times. The chain's CDR3 is CASSQGLADYNEQFF. In DNA form, the CDR3 reads TGTGCCAGCAGCCAGGGACTAGCGGATTACAATGAGCAGTTCTTC. This chain links TRBV3-1 with TRBJ2-1, with TRBD2 matching over 11 bases. Germline CDR1 and CDR2: LGHDT and YNNKEL (reference sequence). The V gene end was trimmed by 3 bases and the J gene end by 4 bases; junction bases not matched to a gene: 2. The CDR3 sequence is 15 residues long.

This clonotype appeared many times. The chain is built from TRBV4-1 and TRBJ2-1; a possible D gene is TRBD1 (6 bases). The CDR3 length is 14 residues. Looked up from germline, CDR1 is MGHRA and CDR2 is YSYEKL. Trimming pared 4 bases from V and 7 bases from J, leaving 14 bases between. As DNA, the CDR3 is TGCGCCAGCAGCCGCGACAGGTTTAGTAATGAGCAGTTCTTC. This codes for CASSRDRFSNEQFF.

This clonotype occurred many times. This chain links TRBV7-2 with TRBJ2-1; D is unclear. V lost 0 bases, J lost 9 bases, and 12 bases lay in between. The CDR3 is 14 residues long. The germline CDR1 and CDR2 sequences are SGHTA and FQGNSA. The CDR3 coding sequence is TGTGCCAGCAGCTTAGCGCTGTGGGGTGGTGAGCAGTTCTTC. It yields the protein CASSLALWGGEQFF.

This clonotype appeared many times. The J gene is TRBJ1-2, the V gene TRBV29-1; D is possibly TRBD1 (5 bases). Between the trimmed V and J ends, which lost 3 bases and 8 bases, there was a span of 16 bases. The CDR3 extends over 13 amino acids. The germline gives CDR1 SQVTM, CDR2 ANQGSEA. The CDR3 DNA reads TGCAGCGTTGAGGTTGTTGGGGGTTTAGGCTACACCTTC. Its protein product is CSVEVVGGLGYTF.